Shown below are 32 T cell receptor beta chains from a single sample sequenced in a study of CDR3 diversity in severe acne. One entry per CDR3 protein, called by TCRdb with MiXCR from the PCR reads. The sample has more than 80,000 distinct CDR3 sequences, approximately 54% seen once. The sequencing input was blood. These receptors came from a male donor with severe acne vulgaris.

This clonotype was detected many times. The genes are TRBV7-9 and TRBJ2-1; D is uncertain. The CDR3 sequence is 11 residues long. Trimming left V 5 bases short and J 10 bases short, with 9 bases between. Germline CDR1 reads SEHNR; CDR2 reads FQNEAQ (reference sequence). This chain's CDR3 is CASSDGFEQFF. The CDR3 coding sequence is TGTGCCAGCAGCGATGGTTTCGAGCAGTTCTTC.

The rearrangement links TRBV6-1 to TRBJ2-7; TRBD2 aligns across 13 bases. CDR1 is MNHNS and CDR2 is SASEGT in the germline V gene. The CDR3 is 18 amino acids. The ends lost 6 bases at V and 2 bases at J; junction bases unmatched: 13. The CDR3 bases are TGTGCCAGCAGAGGGACTAGCGGGATGTTCGCCCCCACCTACGAGCAGTACTTC. It codes for CASRGTSGMFAPTYEQYF.

This chain joins TRBV15 and TRBJ1-4; D remains unclear. Germline values: CDR1 LNHNV, CDR2 YYDKDF (reference sequence). CDR3 length: 17 residues. The V gene lost 0 bases and the J gene lost 1 base, with 12 bases spanning the gap. The CDR3 region has the DNA TGTGCCACCAGCAGAGAATTGGGAGCAGGAACTAATGAAAAACTGTTTTTT. It translates to CATSRELGAGTNEKLFF.

About this clonotype itself: The junction and the germline gene differ at one end; a read error may be behind it. The chain joins TRBV6-4 to TRBJ1-2; no reliable D call. CDR3 length: 16 amino acids. Germline CDR1 reads MRHNA; CDR2 reads SNTAGT. CDR3 protein: CASSVVREAPSYGCTF. Here the CDR3 DNA reads TGTGCCAGCAGTGTCGTTCGGGAGGCGCCATCCTATGGCTGCACCTTC.

By share, this clonotype ranks as medium-sized. Since no conserved phenylalanine or tryptophan closes the CDR3, a read error is the likely cause. It is unclear where the CDR3 begins or ends on the DNA, so no DNA is shown, and the CDR3 is as TCRdb lists it. V and J are TRBV24-1 and TRBJ2-1; the table's D call TRBD2 went unverified against the DNA. Including both end residues, the CDR3 is 13 amino acids long. The germline gives CDR1 KGHDR, CDR2 SFDVKD. CDR3 loop: CATSDLTSGRAPL.

The chain is built from TRBV20-1 and TRBJ1-3; D not certain. The CDR3 is made up of 15 amino acids. Germline-derived CDR1 and CDR2 are DFQATT and SNEGSKA (reference sequence). The V and J ends lost 0 bases and 0 bases respectively, with 9 bases between them. The CDR3 sequence is CSARDIHGSGNTIYF. DNA of the CDR3: TGCAGTGCTAGAGATATTCACGGCTCTGGAAACACCATATATTTT.

Points on this clonotype: It is likely a read error, because the conserved phenylalanine at the end of the CDR3 is missing. Because the CDR3's place on the DNA is in doubt, the DNA is left out and the CDR3 is given as listed by TCRdb. The chain carries TRBV7-9 and TRBJ2-7. Looked up from germline, CDR1 is SEHNR and CDR2 is FQNEAQ (reference sequence). The CDR3 is made up of 13 amino acids, end residues included. The CDR3 sequence is CASSRTRIHEQHS.

This clonotype has just one count. The chain couples TRBV7-8 to TRBJ2-7, with 12 positions matching TRBD1. The CDR3 loop spans 15 amino acids. Germline V gene data show CDR1 as SGHVS and CDR2 as FQNEAQ. V was clipped by 3 bases and J by 5 bases; unmatched bases: 5. This CDR3 is CASSFPGQGADEQYF. CDR3 DNA sequence: TGTGCCAGCAGCTTCCCGGGACAGGGGGCGGACGAGCAGTACTTC.

This clonotype showed up many times. The chain carries TRBV6-4 and TRBJ2-2, with D tentatively TRBD1 or TRBD2 (5 bases each). Per germline, CDR1 MRHNA and CDR2 SNTAGT. The CDR3 is 15 amino acids. The germline V and J ends were trimmed by 2 bases and 6 bases, with 13 bases remaining between them. DNA of the CDR3: TGTGCCAGCAGTGACGGGTCCGAGGGGTCCGGGGAGCTGTTTTTT. It yields the protein CASSDGSEGSGELFF.

This clonotype was found many times. This chain joins TRBV7-2 and TRBJ2-7, with a possible D match to TRBD2 (5 bases). The CDR3 length is 14 residues. V was pared by 1 base and J by 0 bases, with 7 bases between. Germline lookup yields CDR1 SGHTA and CDR2 FQGNSA. In DNA form, the CDR3 reads TGTGCCAGCAGCTTAGATGGGAGCTCCTACGAGCAGTACTTC. This sequence encodes CASSLDGSSYEQYF.

On this clonotype itself: This may be a read error: a much more frequent sequence differs by one nucleotide. The chain links TRBV12-3 or TRBV12-4 to TRBJ1-5; a weak D match, TRBD1 (5 bases). CDR3 length: 15 amino acids. CDR3 bases: TGTGCCAGCAGTTTGGCAGGGCTAAGCAATCAGCTCCAGCATTTT. It translates to CASSLAGLSNQLQHF.

Note on this clonotype: At one boundary the junction diverges from the germline segment, which might be a read error. The chain couples TRBV5-5 to TRBJ1-4, with unresolved D. Looked up from germline, CDR1 is SGHKS and CDR2 is YYEKEE (reference sequence). The CDR3 contains 15 residues. CDR3 amino acids: CAGSRGFATNEKLFF. As DNA, the CDR3 is TGTGCCGGCAGCAGAGGGTTTGCAACTAATGAAAAACTGTTTTTT.

Details on this clonotype: The germline gene is not matched at one end of the junction; a read error may be the cause. V and J are TRBV10-3 and TRBJ1-5, with unresolved D. CDR3 length equals 13 residues. Per the germline V gene, CDR1 is ENHRY and CDR2 is SYGVKD. CDR3 bases: TGTGCCAGCAGTCGGAGCGGCAATCAGCCCCAGCATTTT. Protein: CASSRSGNQPQHF.

The V gene is TRBV24-1, the J gene TRBJ2-1; 10 nucleotides match TRBD2. There are 16 residues in the CDR3. Losses at the gene ends were 3 bases for V and 5 bases for J; bases not matched to a gene: 6. CDR1 is KGHDR, CDR2 SFDVKD, per germline. The chain's CDR3 is CATSDLGTSDNNEQFF. The DNA of the CDR3 is TGTGCCACCAGTGATCTGGGGACTAGCGACAACAATGAGCAGTTCTTC.

This clonotype was seen only a few times. The chain recombines TRBV5-1 with TRBJ2-3, with TRBD2 matching 10 bases. CDR3 length: 16 residues. The ends lost 2 bases at V and 0 bases at J; junction bases unmatched: 3. Germline V gene lookup returns CDR1 SGHRS and CDR2 YFSETQ. In DNA form, the CDR3 reads TGCGCCAGCAGCTTCCTTAGCGGGAGGAGCACAGATACGCAGTATTTT. The encoded protein is CASSFLSGRSTDTQYF.

The chain links TRBV19 to TRBJ2-7, with TRBD1 as a possible D gene (6 bases). Trimming shortened V by 10 bases and J by 4 bases, and 14 bases separated the two germline ends. The V gene's germline CDR1 is LNHDA and CDR2 SQIVND (reference sequence). The CDR3 loop spans 12 amino acids. The CDR3 nucleotides are TGTGCCATCTTTCCCGGACAGTACGAGCAGTACTTC. This translates into CAIFPGQYEQYF.

About this clonotype: Since a much larger clone is just one base distant, this may be a read error. The chain has TRBV14 and TRBJ2-1, with 7 bases identical to TRBD2. The CDR3 runs to 17 residues. Trimming cost V 0 bases and J 0 bases; bases outside gene matches: 5. Germline values: CDR1 SGHDN, CDR2 FVKESK. The CDR3 DNA sequence: TGTGCCAGCAGCCAAGATTGGGGCGGGAGCTCCTACAATGAGCAGTTCTTC. The encoded protein is CASSQDWGGSSYNEQFF.

The table lists this clonotype with many counts. The genes are TRBV24-1 and TRBJ2-5; D possibly matches TRBD1 or TRBD2 (5 bases each). CDR1 and CDR2 from the germline V gene are KGHDR and SFDVKD. The CDR3 is 13 residues long. The V and J ends lost 7 bases and 5 bases respectively, with 13 bases between them. CDR3 bases: TGTGCCACCAGAGCTGGGGGTGCGGAGACCCAGTACTTC. Amino acid sequence: CATRAGGAETQYF.

The rearrangement joins TRBV29-1 to TRBJ2-2; D not resolved. Trimming took 3 bases from V and 7 from J, leaving 9 bases between them. Per the germline V gene, CDR1 is SQVTM and CDR2 is ANQGSEA. The CDR3 is made up of 12 amino acids. As DNA, the CDR3 is TGCAGCGTTGAGGTTCGTGTCGGGGAGCTGTTTTTT. It translates to CSVEVRVGELFF.

With regard to this clonotype: At one end, the junction sequence differs from germline, possibly due to a read error. This chain connects TRBV27 to TRBJ2-7; 9 nucleotides line up with TRBD1. This CDR3 has 15 residues. The germline V gene has CDR1 MNHEY and CDR2 SMNVEV (reference sequence). The CDR3 region is CATSDLRDRAYEQYF. DNA of the CDR3: TGTGCCACCAGTGATTTGAGGGACAGGGCTTACGAGCAGTACTTC.

V and J are TRBV28 and TRBJ1-1; D remains unclear. This CDR3 comprises 13 residues. Germline loops: CDR1 MDHEN, CDR2 SYDVKM. V gave up 8 bases and J gave up 0 bases, with 10 bases separating them. Here the CDR3 reads CASGATLNTEAFF. In nucleotides, the CDR3 is TGTGCCAGCGGAGCCACATTGAACACTGAAGCTTTCTTT.

In regard to this clonotype: This sequence may be a read error, since a much larger clone differs from it by one base. This chain connects TRBV10-2 to TRBJ1-5; 7 bases line up with TRBD1. This CDR3 is 13 amino acids long. Trimming took 7 bases from V and 7 from J; bases not matched to a gene: 7. CDR1 and CDR2 from the germline V gene are WSHSY and SAAADI. The CDR3 sequence: CASNAEGAQPQHF. The CDR3, as DNA: TGCGCCAGCAATGCCGAGGGGGCCCAGCCCCAGCATTTT.

The chain combines TRBV5-1 with TRBJ1-1, with TRBD1 identical over 8 bases. Looked up from germline, CDR1 is SGHRS and CDR2 is YFSETQ. V lost 7 bases, J lost 12 bases, and 14 bases stayed unmatched. The CDR3 length is 13 residues. CDR3 nucleotide sequence: TGCGCCAGCGGATCCGGGACAGGAGCTCAAACTTTCTTT. This encodes CASGSGTGAQTFF.

This clonotype came up many times. The chain combines TRBV29-1 with TRBJ2-5; D perhaps matches TRBD1 (6 bases). This CDR3 comprises 16 residues. CDR1 and CDR2 (germline): SQVTM, ANQGSEA. The V end was cut by 4 bases, the J end by 1 base, with 19 bases between. The CDR3 region is CSVVALSGQFQETQYF. DNA of the CDR3: TGCAGCGTTGTAGCGCTTTCGGGACAATTCCAAGAGACCCAGTACTTC. The whole variable domain, filled in from reference TRBV29-1 and TRBJ2-5, reads SAVISQKPSRDICQRGTSLTIQCQVDSQVTMMFWYRQQPGQSLTLIATANQGSEATYESGFVIDKFPISRPNLTFSTLTVSNMSPEDSSIYLCSVVALSGQFQETQYFGPGTRLLVL.

The chain combines TRBV20-1 with TRBJ1-5; D may be TRBD1 (5 bases). CDR1 is DFQATT, CDR2 SNEGSKA, per germline (reference sequence). CDR3 length: 18 amino acids. The V end lost 0 bases, the J end lost 4 bases, and 22 bases lay between the germline ends. CDR3 bases: TGCAGTGCTAGAGATCGGAGAAGGGCGGGGGATGTTAATCAGCCCCAGCATTTT. Its protein product is CSARDRRRAGDVNQPQHF.

The V gene is TRBV18, the J gene TRBJ2-1; TRBD2 matches at 14 bases. The CDR3 is made up of 15 amino acids. V trimming: 3 bases; J trimming: 6 bases; junction bases outside the gene matches: 1. Per germline, CDR1 KGHSH and CDR2 LQKENI. The CDR3, as DNA: TGTGCCAGCTCACCTGGGACTAGCGGGAGCAATGAGCAGTTCTTC. Translating gives CASSPGTSGSNEQFF.

The chain couples TRBV27 to TRBJ2-5; possibly TRBD1 for D (5 bases). V lost 3 bases and J 5 bases, leaving 16 bases between the germline ends. This CDR3 comprises 15 residues. CDR1 and CDR2 from the germline V gene are MNHEY and SMNVEV (reference sequence). CDR3 sequence: CASSFQGWTGETQYF. The CDR3, as DNA: TGTGCCAGCAGTTTCCAGGGATGGACCGGGGAGACCCAGTACTTC.

Comment on this clonotype: Lacking the conserved final phenylalanine or tryptophan, this CDR3 likely reflects a read error. The gene calls are TRBV7-3 and TRBJ2-3, with unresolved D. There are 17 residues in the CDR3. Germline CDR1 reads SGHTA; CDR2 reads FQGTGA. Trimming pared 2 bases from V and 8 bases from J, leaving 23 bases between. CDR3 sequence reads: CASSLATEPRETVTQYS. CDR3 DNA: TGTGCCAGCAGCTTAGCGACGGAACCGAGAGAGACGGTTACGCAGTATTCT.

This chain links TRBV5-1 with TRBJ2-7; 15 bases line up with TRBD2. Germline CDR1 reads SGHRS; CDR2 reads YFSETQ. V was clipped by 4 bases and J by 9 bases; unmatched bases: 11. CDR3 length: 16 residues. CDR3 coding DNA: TGCGCCAGCAGCCCTCGGACTAGCGGGAGGGCCTATGTGCAGTACTTC. Encoded protein: CASSPRTSGRAYVQYF.

This clonotype appeared many times. V usage is TRBV5-1 and J usage is TRBJ2-3, with D uncertain. This CDR3 is built from 16 residues. V was shortened by 0 bases and J by 2 bases, with 13 bases between the two germline ends. Germline V gives CDR1 SGHRS, CDR2 YFSETQ. The CDR3 DNA reads TGCGCCAGCAGCTTGGAAGGTAGCCCAATCACAGATACGCAGTATTTT. It translates to CASSLEGSPITDTQYF.

The V gene is TRBV4-1, the J gene TRBJ2-1; D possibly corresponds to TRBD2 (7 bases). Deletions cut 3 bases from V and 9 bases from J, with 21 bases between. CDR1 is MGHRA, CDR2 YSYEKL, per germline. CDR3 length: 16 amino acids. CDR3 region: CASSQWSAGAEGEQFF. CDR3 DNA: TGCGCCAGCAGCCAGTGGTCGGCGGGGGCCGAGGGTGAGCAGTTCTTC.

Concerning this clonotype: Germline is not matched at one junction end, which may reflect a read error. The CDR3 is CASSLGLAGGALYNGQFF. The DNA for the CDR3 is TGTGCCAGCAGCTTGGGTTTAGCGGGAGGCGCCCTCTACAATGGGCAGTTCTTC. The genes are TRBV7-2 and TRBJ2-1, with 10 bases matching TRBD2. CDR1 is SGHTA and CDR2 is FQGNSA in the germline V gene. The CDR3 length is 18 residues.